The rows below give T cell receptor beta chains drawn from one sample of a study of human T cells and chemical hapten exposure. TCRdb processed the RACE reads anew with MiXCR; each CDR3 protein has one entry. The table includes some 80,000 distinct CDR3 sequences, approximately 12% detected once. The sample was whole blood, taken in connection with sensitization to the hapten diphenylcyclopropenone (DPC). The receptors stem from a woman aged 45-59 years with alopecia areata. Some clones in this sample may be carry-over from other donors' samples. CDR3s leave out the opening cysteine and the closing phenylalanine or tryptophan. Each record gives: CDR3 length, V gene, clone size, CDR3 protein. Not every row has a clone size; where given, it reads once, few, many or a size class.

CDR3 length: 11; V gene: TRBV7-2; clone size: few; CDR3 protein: ASSLGGNYGYT
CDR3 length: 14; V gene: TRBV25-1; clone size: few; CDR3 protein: ASSESGGPSSYEQY
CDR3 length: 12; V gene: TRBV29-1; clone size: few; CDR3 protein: SAGGQMNTGELF
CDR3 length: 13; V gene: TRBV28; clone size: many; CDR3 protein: ASSFPGTSYNEQF
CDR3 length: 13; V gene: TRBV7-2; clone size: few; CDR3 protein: ASSRGSGGMDEQF
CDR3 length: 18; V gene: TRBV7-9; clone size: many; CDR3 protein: ASSQIKWTSGSPERGEQF
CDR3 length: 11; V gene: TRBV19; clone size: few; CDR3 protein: ASSPDRDQPQH
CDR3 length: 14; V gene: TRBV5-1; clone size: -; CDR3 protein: ASSQAGTSGGDTQY
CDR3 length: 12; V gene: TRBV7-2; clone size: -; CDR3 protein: ASSPRLVTETQY
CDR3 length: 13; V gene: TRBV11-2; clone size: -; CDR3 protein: ASSFTQGSYNEQF
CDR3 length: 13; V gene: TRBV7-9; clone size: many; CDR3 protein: ASSYISSGANVLT
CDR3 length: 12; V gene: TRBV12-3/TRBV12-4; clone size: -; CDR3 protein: ASSFGHLNQPQH
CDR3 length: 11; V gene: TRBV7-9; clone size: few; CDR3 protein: ASSSGARTEAF
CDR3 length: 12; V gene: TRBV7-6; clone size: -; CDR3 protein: ASSPRTGYNEQF
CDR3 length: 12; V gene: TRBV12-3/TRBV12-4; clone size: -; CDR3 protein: ASSLVSELGEQY
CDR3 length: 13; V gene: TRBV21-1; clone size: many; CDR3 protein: AEAGMTSGANVLT
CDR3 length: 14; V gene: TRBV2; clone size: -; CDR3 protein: ASGKGGGLKSYEQY
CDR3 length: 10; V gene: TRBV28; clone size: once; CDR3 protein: ASSTLTSGSY